This T cell receptor (beta chain) was identified during a study of patients and donors after allogeneic stem cell transplantation. The sample holds a few counts of this clonotype. The CDR3 is made up of 16 amino acids. CDR1 and CDR2 (germline): MNHEY, SVGAGI. Trimming pared 4 bases from V and 0 bases from J, leaving 13 bases between. TCRdb analysed the RT-PCR reads with MiXCR anew, one entry per CDR3 protein. This table holds some 200,000 distinct CDR3 sequences, more than 35% found once. The clonotype originates from a human donor who was either an allogeneic HSCT recipient or a stem cell or donor lymphocyte infusion donor (not recorded which). It is not recorded whose cells these are; they may come from a transplant donor. The rearrangement uses TRBV6-5 and TRBJ1-3; D is possibly TRBD1 (6 bases). The sequencing input was blood, either unsorted or a sorted T cell fraction (not recorded which). DNA of the CDR3: TGTGCCAGCAGTTCGAATACAGGGTTCTCTGGAAACACCATATATTTT. It translates to CASSSNTGFSGNTIYF.